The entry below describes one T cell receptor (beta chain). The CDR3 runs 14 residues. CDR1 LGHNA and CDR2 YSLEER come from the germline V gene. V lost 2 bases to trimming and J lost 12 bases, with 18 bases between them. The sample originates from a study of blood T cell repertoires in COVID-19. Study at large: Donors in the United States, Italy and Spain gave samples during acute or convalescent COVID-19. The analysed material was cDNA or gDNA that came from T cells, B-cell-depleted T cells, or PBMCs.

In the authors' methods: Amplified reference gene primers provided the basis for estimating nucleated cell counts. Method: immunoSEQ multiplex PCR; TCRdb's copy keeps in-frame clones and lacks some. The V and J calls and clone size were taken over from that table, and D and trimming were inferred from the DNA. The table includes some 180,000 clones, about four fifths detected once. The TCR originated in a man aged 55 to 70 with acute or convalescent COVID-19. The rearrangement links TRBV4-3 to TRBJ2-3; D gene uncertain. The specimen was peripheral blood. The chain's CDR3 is CASSQSQYVPPQYF. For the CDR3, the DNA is TGCGCCAGCAGCCAATCCCAGTACGTCCCACCCCAGTATTTT.